What follows are 19 T cell receptor beta chains derived from one specimen sequenced in a study of shared clonotypes between healthy human individuals (TCRdb year 2020). Libraries were prepared through the immunoSEQ multiplex PCR assay. TCRdb carries this immuneACCESS record with in-frame sequences only. Its versions omit some clonotypes, under half of them owing to an unresolved V gene in the studies checked, with the rest unexplained. Across this sample there are about 600,000 clones, with roughly 95% seen only once. The ten most abundant clones make up around 0.11% of the sample. CD8 naive samples were CD45RO-negative cells positively selected for CCR7, giving a CD45RA+CCR7+ population that excluded TemRA cells. The sequenced sample was naive CD8+ T cells sorted from blood. The meaning of the sample's cell subset or site label: CD45RA+CCR7+. The receptor set was obtained from a woman aged 25 to 39 in good health.

The chain links TRBV5-1 to TRBJ2-2; D remains ambiguous. CDR3 size: 15 residues. Trimming removed 6 bases from V and 2 bases from J, with 14 bases in between. Germline V gene lookup returns CDR1 SGHRS and CDR2 YFSETQ. The CDR3 region is CASTAKVGNTGELFF. The CDR3 bases are TGCGCCAGCACCGCTAAAGTGGGAAACACCGGGGAGCTGTTTTTT.

The rearrangement joins TRBV19 to TRBJ2-7, with D unresolved. The CDR3 is 15 amino acids. V dropped 6 bases and J dropped 0 bases, with 15 bases sitting between them. The germline V gene has CDR1 LNHDA and CDR2 SQIVND (reference sequence). DNA of the CDR3: TGTGCCAGTAGCACAGCCCTAAGGGCCTCCTACGAGCAGTACTTC. Translating it yields CASSTALRASYEQYF.

This chain joins TRBV27 and TRBJ1-4; D gene unclear. The CDR3 runs to 14 residues. In germline, CDR1 is MNHEY, CDR2 SMNVEV (reference sequence). V was trimmed by 5 bases and J by 0 bases, leaving 7 bases between them. Here the CDR3 reads CASSTLSTNEKLFF. Written as DNA, the CDR3 is TGTGCCAGCAGTACACTATCAACTAATGAAAAACTGTTTTTT.

V and J are TRBV28 and TRBJ2-7; a possible D gene is TRBD1 (5 bases). Trimming removed 6 bases at V and 3 bases at J, with 18 bases between. This CDR3 comprises 15 residues. From germline, CDR1 is MDHEN and CDR2 SYDVKM. CDR3 nucleotide sequence: TGTGCCAGCAGCCTACAGGAAAAAACTTACTACGAGCAGTACTTC. Protein product: CASSLQEKTYYEQYF.

The chain links TRBV27 to TRBJ2-1, with TRBD2 identical over 10 bases. In germline, CDR1 is MNHEY, CDR2 SMNVEV (reference sequence). J lost 9 bases, V lost 2 bases, and 7 bases had no gene match. The CDR3 has 15 residues. Written as DNA, the CDR3 is TGTGCCAGCAGTTTAGGCGCTAGCGGGAGCGTTGAGCAGTTCTTC. Its protein product is CASSLGASGSVEQFF.

The chain couples TRBV5-1 to TRBJ1-1; 8 nucleotides agree with TRBD1. With V trimmed by 4 bases and J by 10 bases, 15 bases remained unmatched. The germline V gene encodes CDR1 SGHRS and CDR2 YFSETQ. This CDR3 is 15 amino acids long. CDR3 loop: CASSLIGSDGQGAFF. CDR3 nucleotides: TGCGCCAGCAGCCTGATTGGATCCGATGGACAGGGAGCTTTCTTT.

This chain joins TRBV2 and TRBJ2-1; 11 positions agree with TRBD2. The germline V gene has CDR1 SNHLY and CDR2 FYNNEI. The V and J ends lost 5 bases and 1 base, in that order; junction bases with no gene match: 4. The CDR3 runs to 16 residues. In DNA form, the CDR3 reads TGTGCCAGCAGTTGGGTAGCGGGGGGGTCCTACAATGAGCAGTTCTTC. Protein sequence: CASSWVAGGSYNEQFF.

In nucleotides, the CDR3 is TGTGCCTGGAGTATGGTGACCACTGAAGCTTTCTTT. Encoded protein: CAWSMVTTEAFF. The rearrangement joins TRBV30 to TRBJ1-1; D unclear. V was cut by 2 bases and J by 4 bases, with 8 bases left in between. This CDR3 region has 12 residues. Germline values: CDR1 GTSNPN, CDR2 SVGIG (reference sequence).

The V and J genes are TRBV27 and TRBJ2-7, with D tentatively TRBD1 (6 bases). CDR1 and CDR2 from the germline V gene are MNHEY and SMNVEV (reference sequence). The CDR3 consists of 13 residues. Trimming left V 6 bases short and J 3 bases short, with 12 bases between. Here the CDR3 reads CASRPAGDYEQYF. The CDR3 DNA is TGTGCCAGCAGGCCGGCAGGGGACTACGAGCAGTACTTC.

This rearrangement joins TRBV9 to TRBJ2-7, with a possible D match to TRBD2 (6 bases). The CDR3 has 10 amino acids. The germline V gene has CDR1 SGDLS and CDR2 YYNGEE. V lost 8 bases, J lost 7 bases, and 10 bases lay in between. CDR3 bases: TGTGCCAGTGGGGGGAGAGAGCAGTACTTC. Translating gives CASGGREQYF.

This chain connects TRBV9 to TRBJ2-1; tentatively, D is TRBD2 (6 bases). Germline values: CDR1 SGDLS, CDR2 YYNGEE. CDR3 length: 15 residues. Trimming took 3 bases from V and 8 from J, leaving 18 bases between them. CDR3 sequence reads: CASSDKAERAHEQFF. CDR3 DNA: TGTGCCAGCAGCGACAAGGCTGAGCGGGCTCATGAGCAGTTCTTC.

The rearrangement links TRBV30 to TRBJ2-7; D is perhaps TRBD2 (7 bases). The CDR3 consists of 15 residues. Germline CDR1 GTSNPN, CDR2 SVGIG (reference sequence). V was clipped by 0 bases and J by 4 bases, with 16 bases between them. The CDR3, as DNA: TGTGCCTGGAGTGTACTCGGGGGGCCACATTACGAGCAGTACTTC. It specifies CAWSVLGGPHYEQYF. The full variable domain, in which reference TRBV30 and TRBJ2-7 provide the parts outside the CDR3, is SQTIHQWPATLVQPVGSPLSLECTVEGTSNPNLYWYRQAAGRGLQLLFYSVGIGQISSEVPQNLSASRPQDRQFILSSKKLLLSDSGFYLCAWSVLGGPHYEQYFGPGTRLTVT.

The chain combines TRBV29-1 with TRBJ2-3, with 8 bases aligning to TRBD2. The CDR3 is 13 amino acids. The V gene's germline CDR1 is SQVTM and CDR2 ANQGSEA. J was trimmed by 2 bases and V by 7 bases; bases with no gene match: 5. The chain's CDR3 is CSGAGLVTDTQYF. CDR3 bases: TGCAGCGGGGCGGGACTAGTCACAGATACGCAGTATTTT.

CDR3 in amino acids: CASSVGLAGGTSSYNEQFF. The DNA of the CDR3 is TGTGCCAGCAGCGTAGGGCTAGCGGGAGGCACGAGCTCCTACAATGAGCAGTTCTTC. The rearrangement links TRBV9 to TRBJ2-1, with 11 bases lining up with TRBD2. The V gene end was trimmed by 0 bases and the J gene end by 0 bases; junction bases not matched to a gene: 8. This CDR3 comprises 19 residues. Germline CDR1 reads SGDLS; CDR2 reads YYNGEE.

The V and J genes are TRBV27 and TRBJ2-1; 9 nucleotides match TRBD2. Germline CDR1 reads MNHEY; CDR2 reads SMNVEV (reference sequence). This CDR3 has 15 residues. Trimming took 5 bases from V and 4 from J; bases not matched to a gene: 6. CDR3 residues: CASSTSTSGYNEQFF. Here the CDR3 DNA reads TGTGCCAGCAGTACGTCTACTAGCGGGTACAATGAGCAGTTCTTC.

The rearrangement uses TRBV4-1 and TRBJ2-1; D is unclear. V was clipped by 4 bases and J by 2 bases, with 12 bases between them. The germline gives CDR1 MGHRA, CDR2 YSYEKL. The CDR3 runs to 15 residues. The CDR3 here is CASSLTSDPYNEQFF. Written as DNA, the CDR3 is TGCGCCAGCAGCCTTACATCGGACCCCTACAATGAGCAGTTCTTC.

This chain uses TRBV28 with TRBJ2-2; a possible D gene is TRBD2 (6 bases). The CDR3 runs to 14 residues. Trimming left V 8 bases short and J 6 bases short, with 16 bases between. The germline V gene encodes CDR1 MDHEN and CDR2 SYDVKM. CDR3 DNA: TGTGCCAGCGGAGGGGTAGTTTGGTCCGGGGAGCTGTTTTTT. It specifies CASGGVVWSGELFF.

V usage is TRBV10-3 and J usage is TRBJ1-1, with 10 bases lining up with TRBD1. The germline gives CDR1 ENHRY, CDR2 SYGVKD. V lost 0 bases and J lost 7; bases outside the gene matches: 5. The CDR3 is 15 amino acids. CDR3 residues: CAISESGTGVNEAFF. The CDR3 bases are TGTGCCATCAGTGAGTCGGGGACAGGGGTAAATGAAGCTTTCTTT.

J is TRBJ2-7 and V is TRBV6-1; D is unresolved. CDR3 length: 14 residues. The V end lost 3 bases, the J end lost 7 bases, and 16 bases lay between the germline ends. Germline V gives CDR1 MNHNS, CDR2 SASEGT. The CDR3 loop reads CASSDWASIEEQYF. The CDR3 nucleotides are TGTGCCAGCAGTGATTGGGCATCGATCGAGGAGCAGTACTTC.